This T cell receptor (beta chain) is drawn from a study of blood T cell repertoires in COVID-19. Across the study: COVID-19 samples, acute and convalescent, were from the United States, Italy and Spain.

Per the study methods: It was from reference gene primer amplification that nucleated cell counts were estimated. Sequencing used immunoSEQ multiplex PCR; TCRdb keeps in-frame clones, though not all of them. V and J calls plus clone size are reproduced from that table; the DNA served to infer D and trimming. The data contain 400,000 to 500,000 clones, 88% of them singletons. Exposed participants encountered a COVID-19 case during the 2 weeks preceding study entry. Material: PBMCs or T cells enriched from blood (not recorded which). The source of this sequence is a woman aged 18-29 years who had been exposed to COVID-19.

The CDR3 here is CASSGTGTWSEKLFF. CDR3 coding DNA: TGTGCCAGCAGCGGAACCGGGACATGGAGCGAAAAACTGTTTTTT. J is TRBJ1-4 and V is TRBV7-6, with a tentative D call TRBD1 (6 bases). Trimming pared 5 bases from V and 8 bases from J, leaving 18 bases between. Germline-derived CDR1 and CDR2 are SGHVS and FNYEAQ. The CDR3 contains 15 residues.